A single sample gave rise to the 24 T cell receptor beta chains below, sequenced in a study of T cell responses to AZD1222 COVID-19 vaccine. Profiled with immunoSEQ multiplex PCR; TCRdb holds only in-frame clones, not every one. The table lists over 130,000 clones, around 90% of them singletons. The specimen comprised peripheral blood, sampled 28 days after the second dose of the MenACWY control vaccine. The receptors were sampled from an adult who received the MenACWY meningococcal vaccine as a control.

J is TRBJ2-1 and V is TRBV6-2 or TRBV6-3, with 7 bases lining up with TRBD1. The J segment lost 10 bases and the V segment lost 2 bases, leaving 11 bases of the junction unmatched. The CDR3 consists of 15 residues. Per germline, CDR1 MNHEY and CDR2 SVGEGT. The CDR3 loop reads CASSYITGDRGEQFF. The CDR3 coding sequence is TGTGCCAGCAGTTACATTACAGGGGATAGGGGGGAGCAGTTCTTC.

The V call is TRBV7-2, the J call TRBJ2-1; 11 positions match TRBD2. V lost 5 bases to trimming and J lost 8 bases; unmatched junction nucleotides: 5. From germline, CDR1 is SGHTA and CDR2 FQGNSA. CDR3 length: 14 residues. CDR3 in amino acids: CASSPGLAVDEQFF. The CDR3 nucleotides are TGTGCCAGCAGCCCGGGACTAGCGGTCGATGAGCAGTTCTTC.

The chain couples TRBV18 to TRBJ2-2, with 14 nucleotides matching TRBD2. The CDR3 is 19 amino acids. V shed 2 bases and J 1 base; nucleotides not matched to a gene: 6. Germline V gene lookup returns CDR1 KGHSH and CDR2 LQKENI. This CDR3 reads CASSPDGTSGGQNTGELFF. As DNA, the CDR3 is TGTGCCAGCTCACCAGATGGGACTAGCGGGGGACAGAACACCGGGGAGCTGTTTTTT. Using reference TRBV18 and TRBJ2-2 for the parts outside the CDR3, the full variable domain is NAGVMQNPRHLVRRRGQEARLRCSPMKGHSHVYWYRQLPEEGLKFMVYLQKENIIDESGMPKERFSAEFPKEGPSILRIQQVVRGDSAAYFCASSPDGTSGGQNTGELFFGEGSRLTVL.

CDR3 sequence (DNA): TGTGCCAGTAGCAGTGACAGAAATAATCAGCCCCAGCATTTT. This codes for CASSSDRNNQPQHF. The rearrangement links TRBV19 to TRBJ1-5; a weak D match, TRBD1 (5 bases). V lost 6 bases and J lost 4, with 13 bases in between. Germline V lookup: CDR1 LNHDA, CDR2 SQIVND (reference sequence). The CDR3 sequence is 14 residues long.

The V gene is TRBV5-1, the J gene TRBJ2-1, with a weak D call TRBD1 (5 bases). Germline V CDR1 and CDR2: SGHRS, YFSETQ. V lost 0 bases, J lost 3 bases, and 10 bases lay in between. This CDR3 contains 15 residues. The CDR3 sequence: CASSLVRTNYNEQFF. In nucleotides, the CDR3 is TGCGCCAGCAGCTTGGTTCGGACAAACTACAATGAGCAGTTCTTC. The full variable domain, with the rest looked up from reference TRBV5-1 and TRBJ2-1, is KAGVTQTPRYLIKTRGQQVTLSCSPISGHRSVSWYQQTPGQGLQFLFEYFSETQRNKGNFPGRFSGRQFSNSRSEMNVSTLELGDSALYLCASSLVRTNYNEQFFGPGTRLTVL.

The rearrangement links TRBV19 to TRBJ2-1; 7 positions match TRBD2. The CDR3 extends over 14 amino acids. CDR1 and CDR2 (germline): LNHDA, SQIVND (reference sequence). The V segment lost 1 base and the J segment 5 bases; nucleotides outside the gene matches: 2. The CDR3: CASSIAGGDNEQFF. The CDR3 DNA follows: TGTGCCAGTAGTATAGCGGGGGGTGACAATGAGCAGTTCTTC. The whole variable domain, filled in from reference TRBV19 and TRBJ2-1, reads DGGITQSPKYLFRKEGQNVTLSCEQNLNHDAMYWYRQDPGQGLRLIYYSQIVNDFQKGDIAEGYSVSREKKESFPLTVTSAQKNPTAFYLCASSIAGGDNEQFFGPGTRLTVL.

The chain uses TRBV21-1 and TRBJ2-2. TRBV21-1 corresponds to a pseudogene. The CDR3 contains 15 residues. The CDR3 region has the DNA TGTGCCAGCAGCACGAAGACAGGAGGGTCCGGGGAGCTGTTTTTT. It is translated as CASSTKTGGSGELFF.

This chain links TRBV5-1 with TRBJ2-2; TRBD2 matches 15 bases. Per the germline V gene, CDR1 is SGHRS and CDR2 is YFSETQ. The CDR3 extends over 17 amino acids. V shed 6 bases and J 0 bases; nucleotides not matched to a gene: 3. CDR3 sequence reads: CASTGLAGGSNTGELFF. CDR3 coding DNA: TGCGCCAGCACGGGACTAGCGGGAGGCTCGAACACCGGGGAGCTGTTTTTT. Variable domain in full (rest from reference TRBV5-1 and TRBJ2-2): KAGVTQTPRYLIKTRGQQVTLSCSPISGHRSVSWYQQTPGQGLQFLFEYFSETQRNKGNFPGRFSGRQFSNSRSEMNVSTLELGDSALYLCASTGLAGGSNTGELFFGEGSRLTVL.

V usage is TRBV5-4 and J usage is TRBJ2-5; D gene unclear. Germline lookup yields CDR1 SGHNT and CDR2 YYREEE (reference sequence). Between the trimmed V and J ends, which lost 5 bases and 1 base, there was a span of 6 bases. The CDR3 extends over 12 amino acids. CDR3 sequence reads: CASSSSQETQYF. The CDR3 DNA sequence: TGTGCCAGCAGTTCCAGCCAAGAGACCCAGTACTTC.

This clone has just one count. The chain uses TRBV6-5 and TRBJ1-2; D gene uncertain. CDR1 is MNHEY and CDR2 is SVGAGI in the germline V gene. CDR3 length equals 12 residues. Trimming took off 11 bases at V and 1 base at J, with 11 bases between the two ends. As DNA, the CDR3 is TGTGCCGTTGAGCTCATTAACTATGGCTACACCTTC. Its protein is CAVELINYGYTF.

V and J are TRBV18 and TRBJ1-2; D remains unclear. CDR1 is KGHSH and CDR2 is LQKENI in the germline V gene. The V end lost 0 bases, the J end lost 0 bases, and 14 bases lay between the germline ends. The CDR3 length is 17 residues. CDR3: CASSPPGGEAANYGYTF. DNA of the CDR3: TGTGCCAGCTCACCACCAGGAGGCGAAGCCGCTAACTATGGCTACACCTTC.

The chain carries TRBV7-2 and TRBJ2-2; D perhaps matches TRBD1 (5 bases). Germline CDR1 SGHTA, CDR2 FQGNSA. The CDR3 contains 17 residues. Trimming took 4 bases from V and 0 from J, leaving 15 bases between them. CDR3: CASSSQVIPSNTGELFF. In DNA, the CDR3 is TGTGCCAGCAGCTCACAGGTTATTCCTTCGAACACCGGGGAGCTGTTTTTT.

J is TRBJ1-1 and V is TRBV5-6; D remains ambiguous. The CDR3 runs 15 residues. Germline lookup yields CDR1 SGHDT and CDR2 YYEEEE. The V gene lost 3 bases and the J gene lost 1 base, with 13 bases spanning the gap. The CDR3 sequence is CASSSYALGNTEAFF. The CDR3 DNA reads TGTGCCAGCAGCTCGTACGCTCTAGGGAACACTGAAGCTTTCTTT. The variable domain in full, completed from reference TRBV5-6 and TRBJ1-1, reads DAGVTQSPTHLIKTRGQQVTLRCSPKSGHDTVSWYQQALGQGPQFIFQYYEEEERQRGNFPDRFSGHQFPNYSSELNVNALLLGDSALYLCASSSYALGNTEAFFGQGTRLTVV.

The chain is built from TRBV7-3 and TRBJ2-3; 12 nucleotides agree with TRBD2. Trimming at V came to 2 bases and at J to 6 bases, leaving 12 bases not matched to a gene. The CDR3 sequence is 18 residues long. Germline assignment: CDR1 SGHTA and CDR2 FQGTGA. The CDR3 region is CASSLSPGLAGAGDTQYF. The CDR3 DNA sequence: TGTGCCAGCAGCTTATCTCCGGGACTAGCGGGCGCCGGTGATACGCAGTATTTT.

The chain uses TRBV3-1 (or the pseudogene TRBV3-2) and TRBJ2-7; no definite D call. V was trimmed by 3 bases and J by 0 bases, leaving 9 bases between them. In germline, CDR1 is LGHDT, CDR2 YNNKEL (reference sequence). The CDR3 is 14 amino acids. The CDR3 here is CASSQNRASYEQYF. As DNA, the CDR3 is TGTGCCAGCAGCCAGAACCGAGCCTCCTACGAGCAGTACTTC.

This chain joins TRBV9 and TRBJ2-5, with TRBD1 as a possible D gene (5 bases). Germline CDR1 is SGDLS and CDR2 is YYNGEE. The V end lost 2 bases, the J end lost 1 base, and 12 bases lay between the germline ends. The CDR3 is made up of 15 amino acids. CDR3 sequence reads: CASSVGTGSQETQYF. The CDR3 DNA reads TGTGCCAGCAGCGTGGGAACAGGCAGCCAAGAGACCCAGTACTTC.

The chain couples TRBV28 to TRBJ1-1, with D perhaps TRBD1 (5 bases). Germline CDR1 reads MDHEN; CDR2 reads SYDVKM. V lost 2 bases to trimming and J lost 1 base, with 8 bases between them. CDR3 length equals 14 residues. In DNA, the CDR3 is TGTGCCAGCAGTTTACCAGGGACGAACACTGAAGCTTTCTTT. Residues: CASSLPGTNTEAFF.

The CDR3 region has the DNA TGTGCCAGCAGCTTATCGGGGGGCAGGCTCTCCTACGAGCAGTACTTC. This codes for CASSLSGGRLSYEQYF. The chain employs TRBV11-2 and TRBJ2-7; TRBD2 might be the D (7 bases). The germline V gene has CDR1 SGHAT and CDR2 FQNNGV. The CDR3 spans 16 residues. Trimming removed 2 bases from V and 0 bases from J, with 14 bases in between. Looking up the rest from reference TRBV11-2 and TRBJ2-7 gives the full variable domain: EAGVAQSPRYKIIEKRQSVAFWCNPISGHATLYWYQQILGQGPKLLIQFQNNGVVDDSQLPKDRFSAERLKGVDSTLKIQPAKLEDSAVYLCASSLSGGRLSYEQYFGPGTRLTVT.

This clone has just one count. The chain carries TRBV6-5 and TRBJ2-5, with D unclear. V was pared by 2 bases and J by 5 bases, with 9 bases between. This CDR3 has 13 residues. CDR1 and CDR2 (germline): MNHEY, SVGAGI. The CDR3 protein is CASSYPPAETQYF. The CDR3 nucleotides are TGTGCCAGCAGTTACCCACCTGCGGAGACCCAGTACTTC.

The chain is built from TRBV18 and TRBJ1-5; weak D call: TRBD1 (5 bases). Trimming cost V 5 bases and J 0 bases, with 17 bases left between them. CDR1 and CDR2 (germline): KGHSH, LQKENI. CDR3 length: 17 amino acids. The CDR3 coding sequence is TGTGCCAGCTCATCAGAGGGACGACTCGATAGCAATCAGCCCCAGCATTTT. Protein sequence: CASSSEGRLDSNQPQHF.

This chain uses TRBV6-5 with TRBJ2-5, with D unresolved. Trimming removed 5 bases from V and 5 bases from J, with 9 bases in between. The CDR3 totals 12 residues. The V gene's germline CDR1 is MNHEY and CDR2 SVGAGI. The DNA of the CDR3 is TGTGCCAGCAGTAGAAAGTGGGAGACCCAGTACTTC. This translates into CASSRKWETQYF.

V and J are TRBV28 and TRBJ2-5, with 11 bases aligning to TRBD2. Germline V gene data show CDR1 as MDHEN and CDR2 as SYDVKM. The CDR3 runs to 16 residues. With V trimmed by 5 bases and J by 5 bases, 10 bases remained unmatched. CDR3 DNA: TGTGCCAGCAGTGGGACTAGCGGATCCAAACGGGAGACCCAGTACTTC. The encoded protein is CASSGTSGSKRETQYF.

This clone has more than one count but fewer than ten. This chain connects TRBV7-9 to TRBJ1-1; a possible D gene is TRBD1 (5 bases). Between the trimmed V and J ends, which lost 5 bases and 1 base, there was a span of 14 bases. The CDR3 sequence is 15 residues long. Per germline, CDR1 SEHNR and CDR2 FQNEAQ (reference sequence). The CDR3 reads CASSRPGLANTEAFF. The CDR3 region has the DNA TGTGCCAGCAGCCGCCCGGGGCTGGCGAACACTGAAGCTTTCTTT.

V and J are TRBV28 and TRBJ1-5; 7 nucleotides line up with TRBD1. The J segment lost 1 base and the V segment lost 6 bases, leaving 12 bases of the junction unmatched. Germline CDR1 is MDHEN and CDR2 is SYDVKM. The CDR3 length is 17 residues. CDR3 sequence (DNA): TGTGCCAGCAGCACACACAGGGGTAATTGGAGCAATCAGCCCCAGCATTTT. It encodes CASSTHRGNWSNQPQHF.